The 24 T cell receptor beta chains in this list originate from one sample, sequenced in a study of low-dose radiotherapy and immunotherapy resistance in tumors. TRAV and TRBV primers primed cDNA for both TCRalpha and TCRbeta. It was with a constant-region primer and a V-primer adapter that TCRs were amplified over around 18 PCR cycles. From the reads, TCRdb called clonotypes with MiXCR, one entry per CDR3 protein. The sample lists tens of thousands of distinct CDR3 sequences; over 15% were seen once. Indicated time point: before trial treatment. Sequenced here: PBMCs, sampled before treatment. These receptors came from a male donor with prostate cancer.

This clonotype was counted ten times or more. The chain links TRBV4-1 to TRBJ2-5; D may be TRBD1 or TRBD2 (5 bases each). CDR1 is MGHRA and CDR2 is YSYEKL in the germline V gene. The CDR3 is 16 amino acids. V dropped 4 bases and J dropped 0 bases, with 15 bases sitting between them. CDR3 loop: CASSLRAWDDQETQYF. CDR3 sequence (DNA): TGCGCCAGCAGCCTTCGAGCATGGGACGACCAAGAGACCCAGTACTTC.

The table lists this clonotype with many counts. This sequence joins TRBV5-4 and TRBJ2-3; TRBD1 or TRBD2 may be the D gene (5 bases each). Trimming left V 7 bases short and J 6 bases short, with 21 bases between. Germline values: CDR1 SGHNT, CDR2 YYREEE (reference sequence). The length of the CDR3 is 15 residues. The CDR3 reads CASGTGAAAPDTQYF. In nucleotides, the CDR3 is TGTGCCAGCGGCACCGGGGCTGCTGCCCCCGATACGCAGTATTTT.

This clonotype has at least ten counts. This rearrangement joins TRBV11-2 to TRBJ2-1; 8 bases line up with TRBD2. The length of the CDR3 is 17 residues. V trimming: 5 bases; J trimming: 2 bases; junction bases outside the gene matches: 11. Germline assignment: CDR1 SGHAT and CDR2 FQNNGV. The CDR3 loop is CASSRTGGGPPYNEQFF. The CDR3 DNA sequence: TGTGCCAGCAGCCGAACTGGCGGGGGGCCGCCCTACAATGAGCAGTTCTTC. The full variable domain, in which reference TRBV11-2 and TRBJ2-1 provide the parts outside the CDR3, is EAGVAQSPRYKIIEKRQSVAFWCNPISGHATLYWYQQILGQGPKLLIQFQNNGVVDDSQLPKDRFSAERLKGVDSTLKIQPAKLEDSAVYLCASSRTGGGPPYNEQFFGPGTRLTVL.

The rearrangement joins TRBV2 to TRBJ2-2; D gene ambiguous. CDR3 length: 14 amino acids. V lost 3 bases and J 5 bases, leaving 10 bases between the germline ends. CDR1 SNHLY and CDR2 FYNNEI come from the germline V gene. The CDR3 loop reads CASSELSPTGELFF. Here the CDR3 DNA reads TGTGCCAGCAGTGAGTTGTCCCCTACCGGGGAGCTGTTTTTT.

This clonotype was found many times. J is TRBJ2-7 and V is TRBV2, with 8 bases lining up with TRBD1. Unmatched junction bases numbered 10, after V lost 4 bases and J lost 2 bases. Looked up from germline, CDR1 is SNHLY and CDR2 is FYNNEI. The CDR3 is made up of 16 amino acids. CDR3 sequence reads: CASSVPGDRHPYEQYF. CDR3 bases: TGTGCCAGCAGTGTCCCTGGGGACAGGCATCCCTACGAGCAGTACTTC.

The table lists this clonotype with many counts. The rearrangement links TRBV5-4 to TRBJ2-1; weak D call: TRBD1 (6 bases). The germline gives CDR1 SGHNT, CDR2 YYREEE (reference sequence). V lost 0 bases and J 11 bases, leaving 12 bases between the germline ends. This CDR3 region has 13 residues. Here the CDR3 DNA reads TGTGCCAGCAGCTTGGAGGGGGTTGGAAAGCAGTTCTTC. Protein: CASSLEGVGKQFF.

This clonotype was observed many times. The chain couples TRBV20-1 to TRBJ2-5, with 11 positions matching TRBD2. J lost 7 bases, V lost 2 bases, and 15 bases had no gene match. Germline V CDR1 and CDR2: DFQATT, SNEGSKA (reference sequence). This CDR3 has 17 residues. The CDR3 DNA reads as TGCAGTGCTAGACCTCCGGGACTAGCGGCACGGGGGTGGACCCAGTACTTC. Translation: CSARPPGLAARGWTQYF.

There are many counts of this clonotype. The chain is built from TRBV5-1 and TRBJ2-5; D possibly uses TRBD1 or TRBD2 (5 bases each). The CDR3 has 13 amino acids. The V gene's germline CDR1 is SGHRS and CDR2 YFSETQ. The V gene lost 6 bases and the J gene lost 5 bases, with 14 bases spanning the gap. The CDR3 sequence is CASTEGHGETQYF. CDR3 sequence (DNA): TGCGCCAGCACAGAGGGGCACGGGGAGACCCAGTACTTC.

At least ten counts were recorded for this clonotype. The CDR3 region has the DNA TGTGCCAGCAGGGAAGTTCAGGGGGCCGGGGAGCTGTTTTTT. It codes for CASREVQGAGELFF. The chain joins TRBV6-5 to TRBJ2-2, with 7 bases fitting TRBD1. The CDR3 sequence is 14 residues long. Trimming took 6 bases from V and 6 from J; bases not matched to a gene: 7. From germline, CDR1 is MNHEY and CDR2 SVGAGI.

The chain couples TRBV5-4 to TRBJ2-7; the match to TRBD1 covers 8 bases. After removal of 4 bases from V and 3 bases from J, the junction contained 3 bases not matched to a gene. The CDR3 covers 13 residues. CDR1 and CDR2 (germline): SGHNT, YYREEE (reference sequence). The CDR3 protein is CASSVDRVYEQYF. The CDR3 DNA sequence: TGTGCCAGCAGCGTGGACAGGGTCTACGAGCAGTACTTC.

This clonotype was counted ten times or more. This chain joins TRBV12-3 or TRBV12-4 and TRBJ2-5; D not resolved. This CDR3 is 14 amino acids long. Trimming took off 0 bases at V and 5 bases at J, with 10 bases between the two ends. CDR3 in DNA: TGTGCCAGCAGTTTAGCAGGGATGGGGGAGACCCAGTACTTC. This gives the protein CASSLAGMGETQYF.

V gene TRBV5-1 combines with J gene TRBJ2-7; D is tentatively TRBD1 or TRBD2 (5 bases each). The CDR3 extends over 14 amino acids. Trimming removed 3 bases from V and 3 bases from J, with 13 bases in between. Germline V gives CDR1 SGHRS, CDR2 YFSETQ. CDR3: CASSSAGAIYEQYF. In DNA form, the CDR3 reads TGCGCCAGCAGCTCGGCCGGGGCCATCTACGAGCAGTACTTC. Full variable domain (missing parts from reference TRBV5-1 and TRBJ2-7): KAGVTQTPRYLIKTRGQQVTLSCSPISGHRSVSWYQQTPGQGLQFLFEYFSETQRNKGNFPGRFSGRQFSNSRSEMNVSTLELGDSALYLCASSSAGAIYEQYFGPGTRLTVT.

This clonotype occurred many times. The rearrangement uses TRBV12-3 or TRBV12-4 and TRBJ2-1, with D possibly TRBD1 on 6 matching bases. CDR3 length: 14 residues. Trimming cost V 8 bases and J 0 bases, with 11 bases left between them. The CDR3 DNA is TGTGCCAGCTGTGGGGGCCTCTCCTACAATGAGCAGTTCTTC. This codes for CASCGGLSYNEQFF.

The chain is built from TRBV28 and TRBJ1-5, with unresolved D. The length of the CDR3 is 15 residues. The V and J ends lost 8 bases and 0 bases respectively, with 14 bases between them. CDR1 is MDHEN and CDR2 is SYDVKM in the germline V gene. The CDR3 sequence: CASWSTGYSNQPQHF. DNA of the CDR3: TGTGCCAGCTGGAGTACCGGTTATAGCAATCAGCCCCAGCATTTT.

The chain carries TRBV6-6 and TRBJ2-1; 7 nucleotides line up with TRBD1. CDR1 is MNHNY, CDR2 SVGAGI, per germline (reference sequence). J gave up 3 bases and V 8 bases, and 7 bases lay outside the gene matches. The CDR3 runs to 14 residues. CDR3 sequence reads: CASSKGQSYNEQFF. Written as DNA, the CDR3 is TGTGCCAGCTCCAAGGGACAGAGCTACAATGAGCAGTTCTTC.

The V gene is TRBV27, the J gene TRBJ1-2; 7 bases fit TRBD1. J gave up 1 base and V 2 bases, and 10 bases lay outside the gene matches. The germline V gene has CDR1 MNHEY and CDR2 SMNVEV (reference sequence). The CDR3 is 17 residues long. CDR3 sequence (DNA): TGTGCCAGCAGTTTACGGTCCGGACAGGACCTTAACTATGGCTACACCTTC. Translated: CASSLRSGQDLNYGYTF.

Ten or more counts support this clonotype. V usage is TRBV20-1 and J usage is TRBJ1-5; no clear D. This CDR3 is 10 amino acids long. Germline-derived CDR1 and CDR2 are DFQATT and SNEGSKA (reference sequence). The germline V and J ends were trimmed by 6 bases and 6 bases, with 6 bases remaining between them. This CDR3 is CSAGAQPQHF. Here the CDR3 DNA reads TGCAGTGCCGGCGCTCAGCCCCAGCATTTT.

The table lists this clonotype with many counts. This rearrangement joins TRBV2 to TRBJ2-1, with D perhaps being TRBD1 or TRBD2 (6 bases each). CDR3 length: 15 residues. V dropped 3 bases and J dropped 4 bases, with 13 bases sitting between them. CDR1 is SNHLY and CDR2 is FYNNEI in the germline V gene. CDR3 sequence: CASSEGGTPYNEQFF. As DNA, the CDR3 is TGTGCCAGCAGTGAGGGGGGCACCCCTTACAATGAGCAGTTCTTC.

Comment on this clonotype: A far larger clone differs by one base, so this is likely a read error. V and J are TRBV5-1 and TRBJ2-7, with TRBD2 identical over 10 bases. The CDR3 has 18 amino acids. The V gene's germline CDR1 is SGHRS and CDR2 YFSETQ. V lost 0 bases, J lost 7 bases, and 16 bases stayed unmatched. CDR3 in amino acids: CASSLAPSGAGGNNEQYF. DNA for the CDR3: TGCGCCAGCAGCTTGGCCCCTAGTGGAGCGGGGGGGAACAATGAGCAGTACTTC.

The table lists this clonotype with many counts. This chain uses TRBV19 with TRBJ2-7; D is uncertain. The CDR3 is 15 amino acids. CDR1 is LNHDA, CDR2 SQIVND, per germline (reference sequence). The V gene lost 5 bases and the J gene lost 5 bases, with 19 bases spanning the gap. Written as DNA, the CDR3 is TGTGCCAGTAGTTACGAACCCTCGCTACACAACGAGCAGTACTTC. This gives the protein CASSYEPSLHNEQYF.

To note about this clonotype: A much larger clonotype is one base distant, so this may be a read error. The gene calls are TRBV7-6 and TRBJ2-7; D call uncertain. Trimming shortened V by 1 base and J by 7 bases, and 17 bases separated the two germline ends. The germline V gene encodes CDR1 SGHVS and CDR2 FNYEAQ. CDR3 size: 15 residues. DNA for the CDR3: TGTGCCAGCAGCTTAGTCGCCGTGTTAGCCAATGAGCAGTACTTC. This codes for CASSLVAVLANEQYF.

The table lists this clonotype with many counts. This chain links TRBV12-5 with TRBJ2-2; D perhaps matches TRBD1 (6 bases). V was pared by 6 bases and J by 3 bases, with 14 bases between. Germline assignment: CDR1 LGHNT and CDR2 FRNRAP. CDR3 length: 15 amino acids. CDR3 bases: TGTGCTAGTGGCGCCGGACAGAGCGACACCGGGGAGCTGTTTTTT. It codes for CASGAGQSDTGELFF. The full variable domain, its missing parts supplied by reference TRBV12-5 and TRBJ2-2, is DARVTQTPRHKVTEMGQEVTMRCQPILGHNTVFWYRQTMMQGLELLAYFRNRAPLDDSGMPKDRFSAEMPDATLATLKIQPSEPRDSAVYFCASGAGQSDTGELFFGEGSRLTVL.

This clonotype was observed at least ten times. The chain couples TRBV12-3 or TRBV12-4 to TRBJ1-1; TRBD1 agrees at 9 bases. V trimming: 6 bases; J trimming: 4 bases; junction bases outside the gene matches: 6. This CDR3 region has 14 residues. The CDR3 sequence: CASRPTTGGTEAFF. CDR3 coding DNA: TGTGCCAGCAGGCCCACGACAGGGGGCACTGAAGCTTTCTTT.

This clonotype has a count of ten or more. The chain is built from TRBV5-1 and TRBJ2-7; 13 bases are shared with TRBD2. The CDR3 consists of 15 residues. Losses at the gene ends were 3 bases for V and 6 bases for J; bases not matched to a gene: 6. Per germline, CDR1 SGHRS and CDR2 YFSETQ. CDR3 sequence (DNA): TGCGCCAGCAGCTCCGGACTAGCGGGGGCGCTCGAGCAGTACTTC. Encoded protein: CASSSGLAGALEQYF. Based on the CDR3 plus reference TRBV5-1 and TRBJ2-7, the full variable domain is KAGVTQTPRYLIKTRGQQVTLSCSPISGHRSVSWYQQTPGQGLQFLFEYFSETQRNKGNFPGRFSGRQFSNSRSEMNVSTLELGDSALYLCASSSGLAGALEQYFGPGTRLTVT.